Listed below are T cell receptor beta chains from one sample, sequenced in a study of control samples from healthy donors and cancer patients. Generated by immunoSEQ multiplex PCR, the TCRdb table keeps only in-frame clones and is missing some. The sample has tens of thousands of clones, about nine tenths seen once. The sample consisted of blood. These receptors all stem from a man younger than 45 in good health. Each CDR3 is given with its conserved first and last residue. D genes are given only for firm matches. Clone sizes are given selectively: once, few, many, or a class where the clone is expanded.

CDR3aa	CDR3nt	j_gene	abundance	v_gene	d_gene
CASNGGRDHEQYF	TGTGCCAGTAACGGCGGGAGGGATCACGAGCAGTACTTC	TRBJ2-7	-	TRBV19	TRBD2
CASSWATGSSYGYTF	TGTGCCAGTAGTTGGGCCACAGGGTCGTCCTATGGCTACACCTTC	TRBJ1-2	-	TRBV19	-
CASSQGFGGASEQYF	TGTGCCAGCAGCCAAGGCTTCGGGGGGGCCTCCGAGCAGTACTTC	TRBJ2-7	-	TRBV3-1/TRBV3-2	TRBD2
CASSYSFLAKNIQYF	TGTGCCAGCAGTTACTCTTTCTTAGCCAAAAACATTCAGTACTTC	TRBJ2-4	-	TRBV6-5	-
CASSQGGTTGELFF	TGTGCCAGCAGCCAGGGGGGTACCACCGGGGAGCTGTTTTTT	TRBJ2-2	-	TRBV3-1/TRBV3-2	-
CASSWTSVYNEQFF	TGTGCCAGCAGCTGGACTAGCGTATACAATGAGCAGTTCTTC	TRBJ2-1	once	TRBV7-2	TRBD2
CASSLDEVPYLHF	TGTGCCAGCAGTTTAGACGAAGTACCATACCTCCACTTT	TRBJ1-6	-	TRBV28	-
CASSFKSGQGIRGYTF	TGTGCCAGCAGTTTCAAATCGGGACAGGGAATCAGGGGGTACACCTTC	TRBJ1-2	-	TRBV3-1/TRBV3-2	TRBD1
CASSFGTGVFWNNSPLHF	TGTGCCAGCAGTTTTGGGACAGGGGTTTTTTGGAATAATTCACCCCTCCACTTT	TRBJ1-6	-	TRBV28	TRBD1
CASSQDQGNGKTQYF	TGTGCCAGCAGCCAAGACCAGGGAAATGGAAAGACCCAGTACTTC	TRBJ2-5	few	TRBV3-1/TRBV3-2	-
CASEGQGASYEQYF	TGTGCCAGCGAGGGACAGGGGGCTAGCTACGAGCAGTACTTC	TRBJ2-7	-	TRBV2	TRBD1
CASSRKETTGTVSGNTIYF	TGCGCCAGCAGCCGTAAAGAGACCACAGGGACTGTCTCTGGAAACACCATATATTTT	TRBJ1-3	-	TRBV5-1	-
CSVEKPSGRYEQYF	TGCAGCGTCGAGAAACCTAGCGGCCGCTACGAGCAGTACTTC	TRBJ2-7	-	TRBV29-1	TRBD2
CASSLAGWGAIGYTF	TGCGCCAGCAGCTTGGCCGGATGGGGGGCGATTGGCTACACCTTC	TRBJ1-2	-	TRBV5-1	-
CASSYSTSGRYNEQFF	TGTGCCAGCAGTTACTCGACCAGCGGGAGGTACAATGAGCAGTTCTTC	TRBJ2-1	-	TRBV6-2/TRBV6-3	TRBD2
CASANDRVNTGELFF	TGTGCCAGCGCAAACGACAGGGTGAACACCGGGGAGCTGTTTTTT	TRBJ2-2	-	TRBV27	TRBD1
CASSQRDTHRSLHF	TGTGCCAGCAGCCAAAGGGACACCCACCGATCCCTCCACTTT	TRBJ1-6	once	TRBV3-1/TRBV3-2	-
CASSSDRGNQPQHF	TGTGCCAGCAGTTCCGACAGGGGCAATCAGCCCCAGCATTTT	TRBJ1-5	-	TRBV27	TRBD1
CASKSGQGFNQPQHF	TGTGCCAGCAAGTCGGGACAGGGATTCAATCAGCCCCAGCATTTT	TRBJ1-5	-	TRBV28	TRBD1
CASSQRQGANTEAFF	TGTGCCAGCAGCCAGAGACAGGGGGCGAACACTGAAGCTTTCTTT	TRBJ1-1	-	TRBV7-8	TRBD1
CASSSVSGTGGHIQETQYF	TGTGCCAGCAGTTCGGTGAGCGGGACAGGGGGCCATATCCAGGAGACCCAGTACTTC	TRBJ2-5	-	TRBV6-7	TRBD1
CACTGTGREHEQYF	TGTGCCTGCACAGGCACCGGACGAGAGCACGAGCAGTACTTC	TRBJ2-7	-	TRBV30	-
CASSFDRSYTDTQYF	TGTGCCAGCAGCTTCGACAGGTCTTACACAGATACGCAGTATTTT	TRBJ2-3	-	TRBV7-6	-
CASSRTGGGYTF	TGTGCCAGCAGCCGGACAGGGGGGGGCTACACCTTC	TRBJ1-2	-	TRBV3-1/TRBV3-2	TRBD1
CASSQATVGYQETQYF	TGCGCCAGCAGCCAAGCGACGGTTGGGTACCAAGAGACCCAGTACTTC	TRBJ2-5	once	TRBV4-1	-
CASSPRTANTGELFF	TGTGCCAGCAGCCCCAGGACAGCGAACACCGGGGAGCTGTTTTTT	TRBJ2-2	once	TRBV3-1/TRBV3-2	-
CASSFGGGYTF	TGTGCCAGCAGTTTTGGCGGTGGCTACACCTTC	TRBJ1-2	-	TRBV12-3/TRBV12-4	-
CAISPFGQETQDYGYTF	TGTGCCATCAGCCCATTTGGACAGGAGACTCAGGACTATGGCTACACCTTC	TRBJ1-2	-	TRBV10-3	TRBD1
CASSPGLAGATDTQYF	TGTGCCAGCTCACCTGGACTAGCGGGAGCCACAGATACGCAGTATTTT	TRBJ2-3	-	TRBV18	TRBD2
CATSDATSTDTQYF	TGTGCCACCAGTGACGCGACTAGCACAGATACGCAGTATTTT	TRBJ2-3	-	TRBV24-1	-
CASSLRRGQGSTDTQYF	TGTGCCAGCAGTTTACGCCGGGGACAGGGGAGCACAGATACGCAGTATTTT	TRBJ2-3	-	TRBV27	TRBD1
CATTLLTGTNEKLFF	TGTGCCACCACCCTGTTGACGGGGACTAATGAAAAACTGTTTTTT	TRBJ1-4	-	TRBV7-9	-
CATHSGSYSNQPQHF	TGTGCCACACATTCGGGCTCCTATAGCAATCAGCCCCAGCATTTT	TRBJ1-5	-	TRBV19	-
CASSPEQGTYNSPLHF	TGTGCCAGCAGCCCTGAACAGGGGACCTATAATTCACCCCTCCACTTT	TRBJ1-6	few	TRBV5-6	TRBD1
CASSLVRGTGSYEQYF	TGTGCCAGCAGCTTAGTCCGCGGGACAGGCTCCTACGAGCAGTACTTC	TRBJ2-7	-	TRBV11-2	TRBD1
CASSPARQGAGDGYTF	TGTGCCAGCAGCCCAGCAAGACAGGGCGCGGGGGACGGCTACACCTTC	TRBJ1-2	-	TRBV13	TRBD1
CASSMGTGVTYEQYF	TGTGCCAGTAGTATGGGGACAGGGGTAACCTACGAGCAGTACTTC	TRBJ2-7	-	TRBV19	TRBD1
CASSESLSGNTIYF	TGTGCCAGCAGTGAGTCCTTGTCTGGAAACACCATATATTTT	TRBJ1-3	-	TRBV2	-
CASSLSLSGGAYEQYF	TGCGCCAGCAGCTTGAGTCTCAGCGGGGGGGCCTACGAGCAGTACTTC	TRBJ2-7	once	TRBV5-1	TRBD2
CASSLRTGGSGNTIYF	TGTGCCAGCAGCCTCCGGACAGGGGGCTCTGGAAACACCATATATTTT	TRBJ1-3	-	TRBV14	TRBD1
CASSLAATSYNSPLHF	TGTGCCAGCAGCTTGGCCGCGACCTCCTATAATTCACCCCTCCACTTT	TRBJ1-6	-	TRBV11-2	-
CASTQGRTSGANVLTF	TGTGCCAGCACCCAAGGGAGGACTAGCGGCGCCAACGTCCTGACTTTC	TRBJ2-6	-	TRBV27	TRBD2
CAISGKEGGATYEQYF	TGTGCCATCAGTGGTAAGGAGGGCGGAGCCACCTACGAGCAGTACTTC	TRBJ2-7	-	TRBV10-3	-
CASSQTGSPLHF	TGTGCCAGCAGCCAAACAGGGTCACCCCTCCACTTT	TRBJ1-6	-	TRBV7-9	-
CASSPTGTGGYTGELFF	TGTGCCAGCAGCCCGACAGGGACAGGGGGCTACACCGGGGAGCTGTTTTTT	TRBJ2-2	-	TRBV5-6	TRBD1
CASSLGPGLMNTEAFF	TGTGCCAGCAGCTTGGGACCGGGTCTCATGAACACTGAAGCTTTCTTT	TRBJ1-1	-	TRBV5-6	-
CASSQQTGLGAEAFF	TGTGCCAGCAGCCAACAAACAGGTTTAGGAGCTGAAGCTTTCTTT	TRBJ1-1	-	TRBV14	-
CASSPIVGHSDYGYTF	TGTGCCAGCTCACCAATAGTGGGGCATTCGGACTATGGCTACACCTTC	TRBJ1-2	-	TRBV18	-
CASRTGGRDEQYF	TGTGCCAGCCGGACAGGGGGCAGGGACGAGCAGTACTTC	TRBJ2-7	-	TRBV6-5	TRBD1
CASSELGGEAEAFF	TGTGCCAGCAGTGAATTAGGAGGGGAGGCTGAAGCTTTCTTT	TRBJ1-1	-	TRBV6-1	-
CATSDSQNEQFF	TGTGCCACCAGTGATTCCCAGAATGAGCAGTTCTTC	TRBJ2-1	once	TRBV24-1	-